These 19 T cell receptor beta chains originate from one sample sequenced in a study of blood T cells in healthy people across ages. It was with a sample-barcoded 5' primer and a J-beta primer mix that a second PCR of about 6 to 12 cycles was run. TCRdb reanalysed the 5' RACE reads using MiXCR and keeps one entry per CDR3 protein. Of about 1.6 million distinct CDR3 sequences listed, almost 35% were seen once; the top ten hold about 10%. Sequencing used blood. These TCRs come from a woman aged 25 to 39 in good health.

Concerning this clonotype: One end of the junction fails to match germline, which may point to a read error. The chain links TRBV5-1 to TRBJ2-5; 9 positions match TRBD2. The CDR3 extends over 15 amino acids. Looked up from germline, CDR1 is SGHRS and CDR2 is YFSETQ. The CDR3 reads CASSLGGTSQETRYF. In DNA form, the CDR3 reads TGCGCCAGCAGCCTGGGGGGGACTAGCCAAGAGACCCGGTACTTC.

V and J are TRBV6-1 and TRBJ2-3; 13 bases are shared with TRBD2. Germline loops: CDR1 MNHNS, CDR2 SASEGT. The CDR3 runs to 17 residues. The V segment lost 4 bases and the J segment 6 bases; nucleotides outside the gene matches: 10. The CDR3 protein is CASSAQGLAGVGDTQYF. In DNA, the CDR3 is TGTGCCAGCAGTGCCCAAGGACTAGCGGGGGTTGGGGATACGCAGTATTTT.

In the case of this clonotype: Since a much larger clone is just one base distant, this may be a read error. DNA for the CDR3: TGTGCCAGCAGCCAAAAGCCATACGAGCAGTACTTC. Amino acids: CASSQKPYEQYF. The chain employs TRBV3-1 and TRBJ2-7; D is unresolved. The germline gives CDR1 LGHDT, CDR2 YNNKEL (reference sequence). V shed 2 bases and J shed 4 bases, with 6 bases lying between them. There are 12 residues in the CDR3.

The chain has TRBV6-6 and TRBJ2-7, with D possibly being TRBD1 or TRBD2 (5 bases each). Per the germline V gene, CDR1 is MNHNY and CDR2 is SVGAGI (reference sequence). V lost 7 bases and J 4 bases, leaving 23 bases between the germline ends. The CDR3 loop spans 16 amino acids. The CDR3 sequence is CASTRGTGVGWYEQYF. As DNA, the CDR3 is TGTGCCAGCACCCGAGGGACCGGCGTCGGGTGGTACGAGCAGTACTTC.

The chain uses TRBV5-6 and TRBJ2-4; 7 bases fit TRBD2. The length of the CDR3 is 14 residues. V lost 0 bases to trimming and J lost 13 bases; unmatched junction nucleotides: 10. The germline gives CDR1 SGHDT, CDR2 YYEEEE. The DNA for the CDR3 is TGTGCCAGCAGCTTGGGTCATCTCGCGGGAGAGCAGTACTTC. Translated, it gives CASSLGHLAGEQYF.

The V gene is TRBV3-1, the J gene TRBJ1-1; possible D gene TRBD1, 5 bases. Trimming took off 1 base at V and 5 bases at J, with 17 bases between the two ends. This CDR3 has 16 residues. Germline CDR1 reads LGHDT; CDR2 reads YNNKEL (reference sequence). The CDR3 DNA sequence: TGTGCCAGCAGCCAAGGGGCTGGGCTGGGGGGAACTGAAGCTTTCTTT. This sequence encodes CASSQGAGLGGTEAFF.

This clonotype was recorded only once. The chain is built from TRBV11-2 and TRBJ1-1; D remains ambiguous. The CDR3 runs to 14 residues. Germline-derived CDR1 and CDR2 are SGHAT and FQNNGV. V lost 7 bases, J lost 1 base, and 13 bases lay in between. CDR3 loop: CASNVRRPNTEAFF. For the CDR3, the DNA is TGTGCCAGCAACGTCAGAAGGCCGAACACTGAAGCTTTCTTT.

Only a few counts were recorded for this clonotype. The V gene is TRBV6-5, the J gene TRBJ2-3, with D perhaps being TRBD1 or TRBD2 (5 bases each). CDR1 and CDR2 from the germline V gene are MNHEY and SVGAGI. Trimming took off 5 bases at V and 2 bases at J, with 14 bases between the two ends. The CDR3 is 15 amino acids. CDR3 in DNA: TGTGCCAGCAGTACTTTCGGGACCTCCACAGATACGCAGTATTTT. Protein: CASSTFGTSTDTQYF.

The chain carries TRBV20-1 and TRBJ1-5, with 8 positions matching TRBD1. The J segment lost 7 bases and the V segment lost 6 bases, leaving 5 bases of the junction unmatched. Germline V gene lookup returns CDR1 DFQATT and CDR2 SNEGSKA (reference sequence). This CDR3 has 12 amino acids. The CDR3 region has the DNA TGCAGTGCGGCAGCAGGGGGCCAGCCCCAGCATTTT. Residues: CSAAAGGQPQHF.

This clonotype was seen only a few times. The rearrangement links TRBV5-1 to TRBJ2-5, with TRBD1 matching over 11 bases. The J call may be wrong; the DNA end is better matched by TRBJ2-7. The CDR3 length is 14 residues. Germline V CDR1 and CDR2: SGHRS, YFSETQ. The CDR3 region is CASTWGQGGYEQYF. Written as DNA, the CDR3 is TGCGCCAGCACTTGGGGACAGGGGGGGTACGAGCAGTACTTC.

The chain carries TRBV5-1 and TRBJ1-1; D is unclear. Deletions cut 4 bases from V and 5 bases from J, with 21 bases between. The CDR3 length is 16 residues. The germline V gene encodes CDR1 SGHRS and CDR2 YFSETQ. CDR3 DNA: TGCGCCAGCAGCACCGTCCGGACTCCTTCTTATACTGAAGCTTTCTTT. This gives the protein CASSTVRTPSYTEAFF.

This clonotype came up a few times. CDR3 bases: TGTGCCAGCAGTCAGGGACTAGCCCAGCGCGAGCAGTACTTC. It specifies CASSQGLAQREQYF. V and J are TRBV27 and TRBJ2-7; TRBD2 matches at 9 bases. Trimming cost V 5 bases and J 6 bases; bases outside gene matches: 8. CDR3 length: 14 amino acids. From germline, CDR1 is MNHEY and CDR2 SMNVEV (reference sequence).

This clonotype was found once. This sequence joins TRBV6-6 and TRBJ2-1; D might be TRBD2 (7 bases). The CDR3 is made up of 15 amino acids. Germline V gene sequence: CDR1 MNHNY, CDR2 SVGAGI (reference sequence). V shed 0 bases and J shed 9 bases, with 15 bases lying between them. The CDR3 nucleotides are TGTGCCAGCAGTTACTCCAGGGGATGGGGGGGTGAGCAGTTCTTC. Protein: CASSYSRGWGGEQFF.

The chain is built from TRBV28 and TRBJ2-4; either TRBD1 or TRBD2 may fit D (5 bases each). V lost 6 bases and J lost 4, with 10 bases in between. CDR1 MDHEN and CDR2 SYDVKM come from the germline V gene. CDR3 length equals 13 residues. The CDR3 nucleotides are TGTGCCAGCAGCACGGGACCTAAAAACATTCAGTACTTC. The encoded protein is CASSTGPKNIQYF.

The chain carries TRBV9 and TRBJ2-7, with D unclear. The J call may be faulty, since TRBJ2-5 better matches the DNA end. From germline, CDR1 is SGDLS and CDR2 YYNGEE. The CDR3 runs to 13 residues. CDR3 DNA sequence: TGTGCCAGCAGCATAGGAGAGAAGGAGACCCAGTACTTC. It is translated as CASSIGEKETQYF.

V gene TRBV30 combines with J gene TRBJ2-1; perhaps TRBD2 as D (5 bases). Per the germline V gene, CDR1 is GTSNPN and CDR2 is SVGIG (reference sequence). The length of the CDR3 is 15 residues. Trimming left V 2 bases short and J 3 bases short, with 14 bases between. DNA of the CDR3: TGTGCCTGGAGTTTAGAAGGAGGAAACTACAATGAGCAGTTCTTC. Its protein is CAWSLEGGNYNEQFF. The variable domain in full, completed from reference TRBV30 and TRBJ2-1, reads SQTIHQWPATLVQPVGSPLSLECTVEGTSNPNLYWYRQAAGRGLQLLFYSVGIGQISSEVPQNLSASRPQDRQFILSSKKLLLSDSGFYLCAWSLEGGNYNEQFFGPGTRLTVL.

The chain has TRBV20-1 and TRBJ2-7; the D gene is possibly TRBD2 (6 bases). The CDR3 extends over 16 amino acids. The germline V gene has CDR1 DFQATT and CDR2 SNEGSKA (reference sequence). V dropped 1 base and J dropped 0 bases, with 16 bases sitting between them. The CDR3 reads CSARGPGLFSSYEQYF. CDR3 DNA sequence: TGCAGTGCTAGAGGACCGGGACTTTTTAGCTCCTACGAGCAGTACTTC.

This clonotype appeared once. This rearrangement joins TRBV27 to TRBJ1-5; D not resolved. This CDR3 comprises 13 residues. Germline CDR1 and CDR2: MNHEY and SMNVEV (reference sequence). The V end lost 7 bases, the J end lost 10 bases, and 17 bases lay between the germline ends. The CDR3 sequence is CASTETSTSPQHF. CDR3 in DNA: TGTGCCAGCACGGAGACAAGTACTTCACCCCAGCATTTT.

This chain joins TRBV20-1 and TRBJ2-5; D might be TRBD1 or TRBD2, each matching 7 bases. Germline V lookup: CDR1 DFQATT, CDR2 SNEGSKA (reference sequence). The CDR3 is 13 residues long. Trimming stripped 5 bases from V and 1 base from J, with 11 bases between. CDR3 sequence reads: CSAPRGGQETQYF. The CDR3 nucleotides are TGCAGTGCTCCCAGGGGGGGCCAAGAGACCCAGTACTTC.